The sample holds many counts of the clone carrying this T cell receptor (beta chain). Its antigen is not known. With V trimmed by 0 bases and J by 0 bases, 9 bases remained unmatched. Looked up from germline, CDR1 is MNHEY and CDR2 is SVGAGI. CDR3 length: 18 residues. This sample is part of a study of human T cells and chemical hapten exposure. The study's findings and limits: Expanded TCR sets contained significantly more large CDR3 similarity clusters than controls. No alteration of TCRs above 1 in 1000 frequency was seen with DPC sensitization.

Noted time point: patch test 2, 6 weeks after DPC sensitization. The sample's treatment: therapeutic diphenylcyclopropenone sensitization with weekly scalp DPC. It was the library that attached unique molecular identifiers to individual cDNA molecules. Original methodology: Sample TCR counts, which ranged from 23,224 to 690,600, had a median of 95,638. TCRdb recomputed calls from the RACE reads with MiXCR, one row per CDR3 protein. The V and J calls and clone size come from TCRdb's table, not from the authors' own analysis. The sample gives about 380,000 distinct CDR3 sequences, nearly 6.5% of which show up once; under 7% is in the top ten.

The V call is TRBV6-5, the J call TRBJ1-1, with 8 bases aligning to TRBD1. The sample was whole blood, taken in connection with sensitization to the hapten diphenylcyclopropenone (DPC). This TCR was sampled from a woman younger than 30 with alopecia areata. Some clones in this sample may be carry-over from other donors' samples. CDR3 in amino acids: CASSYSIGQGSMNTEAFF. The CDR3 DNA reads as TGTGCCAGCAGTTACTCTATCGGACAGGGTTCGATGAACACTGAAGCTTTCTTT.